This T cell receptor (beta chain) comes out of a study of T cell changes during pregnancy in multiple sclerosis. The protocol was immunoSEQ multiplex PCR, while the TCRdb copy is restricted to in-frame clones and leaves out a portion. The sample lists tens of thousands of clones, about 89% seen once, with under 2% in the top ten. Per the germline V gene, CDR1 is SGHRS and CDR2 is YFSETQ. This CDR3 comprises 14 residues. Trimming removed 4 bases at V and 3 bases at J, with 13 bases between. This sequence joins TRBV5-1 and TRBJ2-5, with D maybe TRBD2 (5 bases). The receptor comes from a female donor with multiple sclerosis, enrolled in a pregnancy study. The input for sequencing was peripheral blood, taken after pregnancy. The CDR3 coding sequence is TGCGCCAGCAGCCCCGGAGGAGCGGAAGAGACCCAGTACTTC. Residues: CASSPGGAEETQYF.